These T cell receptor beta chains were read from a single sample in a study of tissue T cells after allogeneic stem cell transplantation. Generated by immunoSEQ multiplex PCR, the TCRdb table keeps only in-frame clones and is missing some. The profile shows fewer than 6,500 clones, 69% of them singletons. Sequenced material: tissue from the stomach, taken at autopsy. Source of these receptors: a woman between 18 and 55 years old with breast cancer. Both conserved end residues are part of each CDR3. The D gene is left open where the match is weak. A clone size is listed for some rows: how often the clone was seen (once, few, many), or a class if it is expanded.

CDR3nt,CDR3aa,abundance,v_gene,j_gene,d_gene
TGCAGCGTCAGGACAGCGAATCAGCCCCAGCATTTT,CSVRTANQPQHF,.,TRBV29-1,TRBJ1-5,.
TGTGCCAGCTCACCGTCAACCGACAGGTCCTCTGGAAACACCATATATTTT,CASSPSTDRSSGNTIYF,few,TRBV18,TRBJ1-3,.
TGTGCCAGCACCGGACAGATGAACACTGAAGCTTTCTTT,CASTGQMNTEAFF,few,TRBV7-2,TRBJ1-1,.
TGTGCCAGCAGTTGGGGCGGGAGGGCCCTCAATGAGCAGTTCTTC,CASSWGGRALNEQFF,.,TRBV9,TRBJ2-1,TRBD2
TGTGCCAGCAGCCCCCGACAGGGTAGGGGTTACACAGATACGCAGTATTTT,CASSPRQGRGYTDTQYF,.,TRBV7-3,TRBJ2-3,TRBD1
TGTGCCAGCAGTTTGGACCTCCTGGGCGGTTCACCCCTCCACTTT,CASSLDLLGGSPLHF,.,TRBV27,TRBJ1-6,.
TGCGCCAGCAGCCAAGATCTGGGGACCGGGAGTCAGCCCCAGCATTTT,CASSQDLGTGSQPQHF,large,TRBV4-3,TRBJ1-5,.
TGTGCCAGCAGTATCCGGGACAGGGGGCATCAAGAGACCCAGTACTTC,CASSIRDRGHQETQYF,.,TRBV6-2/TRBV6-3,TRBJ2-5,TRBD1
TGTGCCACCAGGGGGCGGGCCTTAGCTAACTATAGCTACACCTTC,CATRGRALANYSYTF,once,TRBV24-1,TRBJ1-2,.
TGTGCCAGCAGCTCGGGACTAGCGGGGGTTAATGAGCAGTTCTTC,CASSSGLAGVNEQFF,.,TRBV7-2,TRBJ2-1,TRBD2
TGTGCCAGCAGTTTACGCCCCAATGAGCAGTTCTTC,CASSLRPNEQFF,.,TRBV12-3/TRBV12-4,TRBJ2-1,.
TGTGCCAGCAGTTACACGACCGGGACAGGGACCAATGAGCAGTTCTTC,CASSYTTGTGTNEQFF,.,TRBV6-6,TRBJ2-1,TRBD1
TGCAGCGTTGAATCGGGGCAGGACACTGAAGCTTTCTTT,CSVESGQDTEAFF,.,TRBV29-1,TRBJ1-1,.
TGTGCCAGCAGCCAAACAGGGGGCGCTTACCCTGAAGCTTTCTTT,CASSQTGGAYPEAFF,.,TRBV3-1/TRBV3-2,TRBJ1-1,TRBD1
TGTGCCAGCAGTGAAGCGCAGGGGGGGGCTGCTGAAGCTTTCTTT,CASSEAQGGAAEAFF,.,TRBV6-1,TRBJ1-1,TRBD1
TGTGCCAGCTCACCAAGGGGAAACACTGAAGCTTTCTTT,CASSPRGNTEAFF,few,TRBV18,TRBJ1-1,.
TGCGCCAGCAGCCAAGCTGGACAGGATAATTCACCCCTCCACTTT,CASSQAGQDNSPLHF,.,TRBV4-1,TRBJ1-6,TRBD1
TGTGCCAGCAGCTTATACGAGAACACTGAAGCTTTCTTT,CASSLYENTEAFF,.,TRBV7-2,TRBJ1-1,.
TGTGCCACCGGACAGGTCGGTACGCAGTATTTT,CATGQVGTQYF,.,TRBV24-1,TRBJ2-3,TRBD1
TGCGCCAGCAGCTTGGGGGCAGGGGGGTACTTTGAAGAGACCCAGTACTTC,CASSLGAGGYFEETQYF,.,TRBV5-1,TRBJ2-5,.
TGTGCCAGCAGCCGACATGAGTTGCGAGGCTTAGGTACGCAGTATTTT,CASSRHELRGLGTQYF,.,TRBV3-1/TRBV3-2,TRBJ2-3,.
TGTGCCAGCAGCGAGGGACTACTATCCTACGAGCAGTACTTC,CASSEGLLSYEQYF,.,TRBV9,TRBJ2-7,TRBD2
TGCGCCAGCAGCTCACTGAACGGGGGGGCCAGCACAGATACGCAGTATTTT,CASSSLNGGASTDTQYF,.,TRBV5-1,TRBJ2-3,TRBD2
TGTGCCAGTAGTGGTGGCAGTGACACCGGGGAGCTGTTTTTT,CASSGGSDTGELFF,.,TRBV19,TRBJ2-2,.
TGTGCCAGCAGGACGGGACGGGAGAGTAATGAAAAACTGTTTTTT,CASRTGRESNEKLFF,.,TRBV5-4,TRBJ1-4,.
TGCGCCAGCAGCCAAGATGCTGCCGGGAACACTGAAGCTTTCTTT,CASSQDAAGNTEAFF,.,TRBV4-3,TRBJ1-1,.
TGTGCCAGCAGTTACTCGTTACAGGGGGATGGCTACACCTTC,CASSYSLQGDGYTF,.,TRBV6-2/TRBV6-3,TRBJ1-2,TRBD1
TGTGCCAGCAGCCAGACGCGAGGAGGCAGGACCGGGGAGCTGTTTTTT,CASSQTRGGRTGELFF,once,TRBV3-1/TRBV3-2,TRBJ2-2,.
TGTGCCAGTAGTATACCACCGGGACAGGCTTTCTTT,CASSIPPGQAFF,.,TRBV19,TRBJ1-1,TRBD1
TGTGCCAGCAGTGCGCGGGACAGGGTACCCAAAAACATTCAGTACTTC,CASSARDRVPKNIQYF,.,TRBV6-1,TRBJ2-4,TRBD1
TGTGCCTGGTCCGCCGGGACAGTTGAAAAACTGTTTTTT,CAWSAGTVEKLFF,.,TRBV30,TRBJ1-4,TRBD1
TGCGCCAGCAGCGCCACGGGACTAGGGATCAATGAGCAGTTCTTC,CASSATGLGINEQFF,once,TRBV5-1,TRBJ2-1,TRBD2
TGTGCCAGCAGCTTGGGGGGTTCCGGGGAGCTGTTTTTT,CASSLGGSGELFF,.,TRBV3-1/TRBV3-2,TRBJ2-2,.
TGTGCCAGCAGCCAAGGTGATCCAGCAGATACGCAGTATTTT,CASSQGDPADTQYF,.,TRBV3-1/TRBV3-2,TRBJ2-3,.
TGTGCCAGCAGTTCCTTGGACATTCCCTACGAGCAGTACTTC,CASSSLDIPYEQYF,few,TRBV6-5,TRBJ2-7,.
TGTGCCAGCAGTTGGGGGACAGATACGCAGTATTTT,CASSWGTDTQYF,medium-sized,TRBV7-2,TRBJ2-3,.
TGTGCCAGCAGCCAAGGGACTGGGGGGGAGACCCAGTACTTC,CASSQGTGGETQYF,.,TRBV4-2,TRBJ2-5,.
TGTGCCAGCAGCCATACATCTGCGGGTTACAATGAGCAGTTCTTC,CASSHTSAGYNEQFF,medium-sized,TRBV7-9,TRBJ2-1,.
TGCAGCGTTGAAGATCTTTGGACCAGCACAGATACGCAGTATTTT,CSVEDLWTSTDTQYF,.,TRBV29-1,TRBJ2-3,.
TGTGCCAGCAGAGCAGGGGGTTCGGACGAGCAGTACTTC,CASRAGGSDEQYF,.,TRBV28,TRBJ2-7,TRBD1
TGTGCCAGCAGCGCAAACCTCCCCAATTCACCCCTCCACTTT,CASSANLPNSPLHF,.,TRBV9,TRBJ1-6,.
TGTGCCAGCAGCCAAAAGCGGCAAAACTACGAGCAGTACTTC,CASSQKRQNYEQYF,few,TRBV3-1/TRBV3-2,TRBJ2-7,.
TGTGCCAGCAGCGGCGTGGAAGGGACCCAGTACTTC,CASSGVEGTQYF,.,TRBV13,TRBJ2-5,.
TGTGCCAGCAGTTTATCTTTACGGGGCCGCAGGTACGAGCAGTACTTC,CASSLSLRGRRYEQYF,.,TRBV27,TRBJ2-7,.
TGTGCCAGCAGCGCCCAGATCTCTGCGGGGGCCAACGTCCTGACTTTC,CASSAQISAGANVLTF,.,TRBV7-9,TRBJ2-6,.
TGTGCCAGCAGTGAAGAGGCGGGGGGGTACAATGAGCAGTTCTTC,CASSEEAGGYNEQFF,.,TRBV6-1,TRBJ2-1,TRBD2
TGTGCCAGCAGCCCCCGACAGTTAGAGGGGACCCAGTACTTC,CASSPRQLEGTQYF,.,TRBV7-9,TRBJ2-5,.
TGTGCCAGCAGCTTAGTGGGCGGCGGAACCTACGAGCAGTACTTC,CASSLVGGGTYEQYF,few,TRBV7-2,TRBJ2-7,.
TGTGCCAGCTTAGACAAAGGGGGGGTAGGGTACAATGAGCAGTTCTTC,CASLDKGGVGYNEQFF,.,TRBV18,TRBJ2-1,.
TGTGCCAGCAGCTCGGGAGGGGGTGAAAAACTGTTTTTT,CASSSGGGEKLFF,.,TRBV7-6,TRBJ1-4,.
TGTGCCAGCAGGACAGGGGGTTACGAGCAGTACTTC,CASRTGGYEQYF,.,TRBV27,TRBJ2-7,TRBD1
TGTGCCAGCAGTGTGACTAGCGGGAGTGCCGGGGAGCTGTTTTTT,CASSVTSGSAGELFF,.,TRBV6-4,TRBJ2-2,TRBD2
TGTGCCAGCAGCGGACCGACTAGCGGGGAGGAGACCCAGTACTTC,CASSGPTSGEETQYF,.,TRBV7-9,TRBJ2-5,TRBD2
TGTGCCAGCAGTGGAACAGGGATAGGAATCGGAAACACCATATATTTT,CASSGTGIGIGNTIYF,once,TRBV25-1,TRBJ1-3,.
TGTGCCAGCAGTGAAAAAGGGGGGGGAACGGGAGATACGCAGTATTTT,CASSEKGGGTGDTQYF,.,TRBV2,TRBJ2-3,.